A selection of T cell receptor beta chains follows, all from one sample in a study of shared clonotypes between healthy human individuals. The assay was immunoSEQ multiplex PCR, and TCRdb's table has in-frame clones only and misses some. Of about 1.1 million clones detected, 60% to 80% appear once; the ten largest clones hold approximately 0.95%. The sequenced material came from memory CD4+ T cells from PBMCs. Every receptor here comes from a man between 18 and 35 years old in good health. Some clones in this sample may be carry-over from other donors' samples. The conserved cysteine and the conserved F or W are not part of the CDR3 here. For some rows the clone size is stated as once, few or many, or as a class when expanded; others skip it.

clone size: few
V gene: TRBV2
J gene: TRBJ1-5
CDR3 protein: ASTLQGVSNQPQH

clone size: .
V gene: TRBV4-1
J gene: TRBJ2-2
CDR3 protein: ASSPGATKNTGELF

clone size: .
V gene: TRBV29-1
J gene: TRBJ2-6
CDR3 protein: SADSGANVLT

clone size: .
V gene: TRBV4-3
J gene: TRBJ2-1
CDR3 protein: ASSQGLGGDEQF

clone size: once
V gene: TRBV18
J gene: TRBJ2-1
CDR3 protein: ASSPQTSGGYNEQF

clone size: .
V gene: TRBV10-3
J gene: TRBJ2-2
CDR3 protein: AISDWASGSTGELF

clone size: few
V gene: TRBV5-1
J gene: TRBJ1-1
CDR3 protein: ASGTPGGTEAF

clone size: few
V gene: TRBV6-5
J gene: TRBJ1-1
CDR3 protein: ASSYGTGNTEAF

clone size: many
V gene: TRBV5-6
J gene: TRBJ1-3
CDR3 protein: ASTWTLSGNTIY

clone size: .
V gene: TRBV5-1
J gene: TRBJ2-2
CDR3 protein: ASSPTGLNTGELF

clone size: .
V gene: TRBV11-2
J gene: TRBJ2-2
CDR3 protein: ASSYLGAGDFGELF

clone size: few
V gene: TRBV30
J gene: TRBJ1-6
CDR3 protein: AWSEPQGSYSPLH

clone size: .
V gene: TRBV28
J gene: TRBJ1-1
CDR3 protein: ASQSPGAFWNTEAF

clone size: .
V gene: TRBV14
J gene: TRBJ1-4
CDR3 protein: ASSSQAGREKLF

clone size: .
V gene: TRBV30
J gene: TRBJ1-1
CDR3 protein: AWTLDRVGTEAF

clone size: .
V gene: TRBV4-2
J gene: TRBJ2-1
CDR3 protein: ASSQETAGGPYEQF

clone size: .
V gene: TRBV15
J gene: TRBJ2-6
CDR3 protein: ATGRGDRGSGANVLT

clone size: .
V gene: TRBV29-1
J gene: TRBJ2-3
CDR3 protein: SPSSGTDTQY

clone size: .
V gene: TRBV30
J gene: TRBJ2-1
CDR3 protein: AWSTRLAGEQF

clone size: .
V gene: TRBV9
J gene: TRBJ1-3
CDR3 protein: ASSDRGGPDTIY

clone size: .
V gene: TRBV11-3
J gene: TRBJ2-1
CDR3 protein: ASSLGLAGLNEQF

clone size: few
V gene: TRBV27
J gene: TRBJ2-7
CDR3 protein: ASSLRYREFHEQY

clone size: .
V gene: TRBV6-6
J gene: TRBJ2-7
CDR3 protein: ASSRLAGGSYEQY

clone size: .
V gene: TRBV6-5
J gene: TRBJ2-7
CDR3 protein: ASARIAGLEQY

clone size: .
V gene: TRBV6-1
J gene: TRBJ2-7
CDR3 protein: ASTRRDRSYEQY

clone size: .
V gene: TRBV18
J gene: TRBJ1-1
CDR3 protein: ASSPPGRGNTEAF

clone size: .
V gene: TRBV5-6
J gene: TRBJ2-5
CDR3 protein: ASSGTRGRSEGETQY

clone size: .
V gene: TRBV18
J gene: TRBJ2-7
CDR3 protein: ATRGEREQY

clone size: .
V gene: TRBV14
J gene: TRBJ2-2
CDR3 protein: ASSQDFSGIDTGELF

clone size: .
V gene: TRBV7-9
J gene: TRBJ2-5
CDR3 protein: ASSLGQGRVETQY

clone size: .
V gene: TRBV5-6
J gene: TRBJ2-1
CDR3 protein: ASRSTGTSGDEQF

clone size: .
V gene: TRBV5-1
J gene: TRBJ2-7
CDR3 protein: ASSLDWDSSYEQY

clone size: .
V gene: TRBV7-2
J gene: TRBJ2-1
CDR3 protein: ASSLRLAGDPEQF

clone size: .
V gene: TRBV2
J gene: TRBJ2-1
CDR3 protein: ASRPRLAGGYGEQF

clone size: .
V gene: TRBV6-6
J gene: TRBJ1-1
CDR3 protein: ASTLQGANTEAF

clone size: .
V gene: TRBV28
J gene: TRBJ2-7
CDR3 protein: ASSLVSGNYEQY

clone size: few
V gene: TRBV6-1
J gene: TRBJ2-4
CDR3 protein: ASELAGDIQY

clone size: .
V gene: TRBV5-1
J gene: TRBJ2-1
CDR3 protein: ASGSRTGDYNEQF

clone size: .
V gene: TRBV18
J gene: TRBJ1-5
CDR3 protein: ASTGGGGAGDQPQH

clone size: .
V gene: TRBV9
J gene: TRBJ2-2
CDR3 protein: ASSEQDRGRANTGELF